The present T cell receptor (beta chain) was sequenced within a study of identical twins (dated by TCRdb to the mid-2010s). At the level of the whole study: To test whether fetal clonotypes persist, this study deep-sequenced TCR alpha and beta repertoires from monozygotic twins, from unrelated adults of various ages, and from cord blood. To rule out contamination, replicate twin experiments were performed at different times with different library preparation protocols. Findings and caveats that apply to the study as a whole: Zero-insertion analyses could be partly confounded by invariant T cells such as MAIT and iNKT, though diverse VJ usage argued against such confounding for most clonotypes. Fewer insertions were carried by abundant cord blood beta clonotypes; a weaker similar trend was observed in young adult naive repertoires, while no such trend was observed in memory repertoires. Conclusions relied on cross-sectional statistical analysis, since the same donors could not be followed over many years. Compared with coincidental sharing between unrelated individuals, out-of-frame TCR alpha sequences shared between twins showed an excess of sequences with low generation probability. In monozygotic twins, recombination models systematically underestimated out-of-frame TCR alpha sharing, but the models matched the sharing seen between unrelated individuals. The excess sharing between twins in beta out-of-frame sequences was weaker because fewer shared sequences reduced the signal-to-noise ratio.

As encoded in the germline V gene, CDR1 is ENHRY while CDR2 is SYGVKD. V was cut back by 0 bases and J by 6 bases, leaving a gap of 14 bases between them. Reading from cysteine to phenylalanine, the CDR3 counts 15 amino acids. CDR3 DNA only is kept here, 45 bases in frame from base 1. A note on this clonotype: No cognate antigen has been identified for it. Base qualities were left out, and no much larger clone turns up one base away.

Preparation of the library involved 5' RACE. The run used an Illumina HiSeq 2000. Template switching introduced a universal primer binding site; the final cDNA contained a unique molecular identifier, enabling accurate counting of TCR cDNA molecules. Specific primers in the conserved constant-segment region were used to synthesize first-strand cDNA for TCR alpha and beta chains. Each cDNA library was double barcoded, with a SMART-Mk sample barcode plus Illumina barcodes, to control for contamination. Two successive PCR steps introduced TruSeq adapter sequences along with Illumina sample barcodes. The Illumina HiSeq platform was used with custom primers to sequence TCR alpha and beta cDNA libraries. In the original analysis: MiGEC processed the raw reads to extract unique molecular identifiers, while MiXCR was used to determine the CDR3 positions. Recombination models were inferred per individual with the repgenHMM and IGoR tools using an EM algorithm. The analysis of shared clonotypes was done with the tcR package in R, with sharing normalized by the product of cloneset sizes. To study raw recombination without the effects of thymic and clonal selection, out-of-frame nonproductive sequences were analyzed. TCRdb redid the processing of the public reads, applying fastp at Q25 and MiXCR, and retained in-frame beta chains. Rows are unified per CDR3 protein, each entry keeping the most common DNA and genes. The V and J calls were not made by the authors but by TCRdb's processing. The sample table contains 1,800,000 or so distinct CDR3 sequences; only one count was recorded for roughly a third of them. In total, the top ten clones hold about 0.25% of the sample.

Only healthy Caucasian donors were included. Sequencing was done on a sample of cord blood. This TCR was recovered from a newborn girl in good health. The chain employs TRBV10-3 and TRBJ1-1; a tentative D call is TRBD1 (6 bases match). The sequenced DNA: TGTGCCATCAGTGAGTCTGCGGGGGCGCCCCCTGAAGCTTTCTTT. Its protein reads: CAISESAGAPPEAFF.